This TCR beta chain was documented in a study of blood T cell repertoires in COVID-19. This table comes from immunoSEQ multiplex PCR, and its TCRdb copy is limited to in-frame clones, with some not included. The sample carries hundreds of thousands of clones, 80% to 90% recorded once. The CDR3 length is 13 residues. Trimming shortened V by 3 bases and J by 5 bases, and 7 bases separated the two germline ends. Germline-derived CDR1 and CDR2 are SGHTA and FQGNSA. The sequence was collected from a woman in her forties or fifties who had recovered from COVID-19. The specimen was PBMCs or T cells enriched from blood (not recorded which). The chain uses TRBV7-2 and TRBJ2-2, with unresolved D. The CDR3 DNA reads as TGTGCCAGCAGCTTGACAAGGACCGGGGAGCTGTTTTTT. Protein product: CASSLTRTGELFF.